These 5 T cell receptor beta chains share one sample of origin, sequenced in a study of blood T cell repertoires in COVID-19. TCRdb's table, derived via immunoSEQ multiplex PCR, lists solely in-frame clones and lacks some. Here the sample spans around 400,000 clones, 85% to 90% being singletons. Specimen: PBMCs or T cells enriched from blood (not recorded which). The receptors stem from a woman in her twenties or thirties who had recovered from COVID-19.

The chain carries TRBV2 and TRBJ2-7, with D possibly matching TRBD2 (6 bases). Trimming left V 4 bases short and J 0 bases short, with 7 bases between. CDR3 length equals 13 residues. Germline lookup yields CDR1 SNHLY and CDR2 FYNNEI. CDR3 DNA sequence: TGTGCCAGCAGTGTGGGGGGCTCCTACGAGCAGTACTTC. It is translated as CASSVGGSYEQYF.

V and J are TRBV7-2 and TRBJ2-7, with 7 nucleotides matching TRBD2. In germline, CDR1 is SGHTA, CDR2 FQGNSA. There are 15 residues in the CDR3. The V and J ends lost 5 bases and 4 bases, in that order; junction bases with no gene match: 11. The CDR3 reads CASSTRQRDSYEQYF. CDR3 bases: TGTGCCAGCAGCACCCGACAGCGGGACTCGTACGAGCAGTACTTC.

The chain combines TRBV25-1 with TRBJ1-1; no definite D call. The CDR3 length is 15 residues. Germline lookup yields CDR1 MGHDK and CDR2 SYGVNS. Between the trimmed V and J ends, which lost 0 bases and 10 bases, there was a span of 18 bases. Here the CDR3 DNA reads TGTGCCAGCAGTGAATATTCTATCAATACAGAGGGAGCTTTCTTT. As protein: CASSEYSINTEGAFF.

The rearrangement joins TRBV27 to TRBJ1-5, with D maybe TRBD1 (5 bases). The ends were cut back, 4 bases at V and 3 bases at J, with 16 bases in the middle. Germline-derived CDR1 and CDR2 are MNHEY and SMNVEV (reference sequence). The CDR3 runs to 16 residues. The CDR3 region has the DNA TGTGCCAGCAGTTCCGATAACACAGGCTACAATCAGCCCCAGCATTTT. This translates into CASSSDNTGYNQPQHF.

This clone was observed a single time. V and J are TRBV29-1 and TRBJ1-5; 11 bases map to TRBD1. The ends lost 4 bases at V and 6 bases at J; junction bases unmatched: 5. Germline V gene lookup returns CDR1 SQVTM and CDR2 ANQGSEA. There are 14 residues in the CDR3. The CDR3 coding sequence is TGCAGCGTTGTCCTGGGACAGGGGGGTCAGCCCCAGCATTTT. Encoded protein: CSVVLGQGGQPQHF. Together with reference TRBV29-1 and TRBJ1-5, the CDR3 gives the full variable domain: SAVISQKPSRDICQRGTSLTIQCQVDSQVTMMFWYRQQPGQSLTLIATANQGSEATYESGFVIDKFPISRPNLTFSTLTVSNMSPEDSSIYLCSVVLGQGGQPQHFGDGTRLSIL.